The 8 T cell receptor beta chains below were found in one sample sequenced in a study of human T cells and chemical hapten exposure. Using its own MiXCR run on the RACE reads, TCRdb lists one record per CDR3 protein. The sample records more than 80,000 distinct CDR3 sequences, about 10% being singletons. The sample's time point: pre-sensitization, week 0. Treatment in this sample: therapeutic diphenylcyclopropenone sensitization with weekly scalp DPC. The sample in question was whole blood, obtained in connection with sensitization to the hapten diphenylcyclopropenone (DPC). The receptors stem from an older woman with alopecia areata. Some clones in this sample may be carry-over from other donors' samples.

This clonotype was recorded at least ten times. V gene TRBV4-1 combines with J gene TRBJ2-3, with D perhaps assigned TRBD1 or TRBD2 (5 bases each). With 6 bases removed from V and 6 bases from J, the gap between germline ends came to 19 bases. Germline V lookup: CDR1 MGHRA, CDR2 YSYEKL. CDR3 length: 15 amino acids. In DNA, the CDR3 is TGCGCCAGCAGTTCCGATGGGGCAGGACTGGATACGCAGTATTTT. Encoded protein: CASSSDGAGLDTQYF.

The V call is TRBV7-6, the J call TRBJ2-1, with TRBD2 matching over 10 bases. This CDR3 spans 18 amino acids. Germline lookup yields CDR1 SGHVS and CDR2 FNYEAQ. Unmatched junction bases numbered 17, after V lost 5 bases and J lost 7 bases. Written as DNA, the CDR3 is TGTGCCAGCAGCCCAACCCACGGACTAGCGGACCTCTCTAATGAGCAGTTCTTC. Residues: CASSPTHGLADLSNEQFF.

This clonotype was counted many times. V and J are TRBV12-3 or TRBV12-4 and TRBJ2-2; 7 bases fit TRBD1. V shed 5 bases, J shed 7 bases, and the junction held 10 bases outside the gene matches. The CDR3 runs to 15 residues. This chain's CDR3 is CASSPETGLGGELFF. CDR3 DNA sequence: TGTGCCAGCAGTCCCGAGACAGGGCTTGGCGGGGAGCTGTTTTTT.

This clonotype has a handful of counts. V gene TRBV19 combines with J gene TRBJ1-2, with 8 nucleotides matching TRBD1. Unmatched junction bases numbered 10, after V lost 6 bases and J lost 7 bases. CDR3 size: 14 residues. The germline V gene has CDR1 LNHDA and CDR2 SQIVND (reference sequence). CDR3 coding DNA: TGTGCCAGTAGGCTGGGACAGGAGGTCGGTGGCTACACCTTC. Protein product: CASRLGQEVGGYTF.

This clonotype showed up many times. This chain links TRBV11-3 with TRBJ1-1, with D possibly matching TRBD1 (5 bases). CDR1 SGHNT and CDR2 YENEEA come from the germline V gene. This CDR3 is 14 amino acids long. V was trimmed by 5 bases and J by 10 bases, leaving 20 bases between them. The chain's CDR3 is CASSPGIGGAGAFF. The CDR3 DNA reads TGTGCCAGCAGCCCGGGGATCGGGGGAGCTGGAGCTTTCTTT.

This clonotype was seen only once. A much larger clone lies one base from this, so it may be a read error. V gene TRBV7-6 combines with J gene TRBJ1-5; D is unresolved. Germline V CDR1 and CDR2: SGHVS, FNYEAQ. The CDR3 runs to 14 residues. The V end lost 1 base, the J end lost 8 bases, and 12 bases lay between the germline ends. The CDR3 reads CASSLVQTTEPQHF. The CDR3 DNA reads TGTGCCAGCAGCTTAGTACAAACAACTGAGCCCCAGCATTTT.

The rearrangement links TRBV4-2 to TRBJ2-1, with 11 bases aligning to TRBD2. Unmatched junction bases numbered 6, after V lost 0 bases and J lost 8 bases. Germline V CDR1 and CDR2: LGHNA, YNFKEQ. CDR3 length: 16 amino acids. Written as DNA, the CDR3 is TGTGCCAGCAGCCAAGAGGAGGTAGCGGGGGGGTATGAGCAGTTCTTC. It encodes CASSQEEVAGGYEQFF.

This clonotype was counted between two and nine times. The gene calls are TRBV5-4 and TRBJ2-7; 8 bases fit TRBD2. There are 15 residues in the CDR3. Per the germline V gene, CDR1 is SGHNT and CDR2 is YYREEE (reference sequence). J gave up 0 bases and V 2 bases, and 4 bases lay outside the gene matches. The CDR3 DNA reads TGTGCCAGCAGCTTTTATAGCGGGGCCTCCTACGAGCAGTACTTC. Its protein is CASSFYSGASYEQYF.